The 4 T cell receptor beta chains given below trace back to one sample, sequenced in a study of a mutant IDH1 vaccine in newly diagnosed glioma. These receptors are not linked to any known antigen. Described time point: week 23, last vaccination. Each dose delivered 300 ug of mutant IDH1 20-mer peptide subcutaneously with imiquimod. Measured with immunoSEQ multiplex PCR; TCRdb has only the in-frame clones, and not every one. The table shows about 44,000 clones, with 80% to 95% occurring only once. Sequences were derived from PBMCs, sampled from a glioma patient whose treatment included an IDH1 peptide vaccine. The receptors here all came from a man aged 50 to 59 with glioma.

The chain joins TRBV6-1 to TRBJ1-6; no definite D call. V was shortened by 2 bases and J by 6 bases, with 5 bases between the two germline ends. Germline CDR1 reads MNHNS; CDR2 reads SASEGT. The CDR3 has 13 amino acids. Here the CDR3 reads CASSEFGNSPLHF. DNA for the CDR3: TGTGCCAGCAGTGAATTCGGTAATTCACCCCTCCACTTT.

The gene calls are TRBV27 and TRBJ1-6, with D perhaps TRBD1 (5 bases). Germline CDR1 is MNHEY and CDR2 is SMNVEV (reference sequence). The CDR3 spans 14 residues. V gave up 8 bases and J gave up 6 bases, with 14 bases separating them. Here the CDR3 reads CASRWGVPNSPLHF. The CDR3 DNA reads TGTGCCAGCCGATGGGGGGTCCCTAATTCACCCCTCCACTTT.

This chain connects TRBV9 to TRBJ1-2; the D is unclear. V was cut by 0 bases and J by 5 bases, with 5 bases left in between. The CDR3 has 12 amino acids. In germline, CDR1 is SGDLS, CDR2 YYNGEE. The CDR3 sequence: CASSVDGYGYTF. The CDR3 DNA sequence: TGTGCCAGCAGCGTAGATGGATATGGCTACACCTTC.

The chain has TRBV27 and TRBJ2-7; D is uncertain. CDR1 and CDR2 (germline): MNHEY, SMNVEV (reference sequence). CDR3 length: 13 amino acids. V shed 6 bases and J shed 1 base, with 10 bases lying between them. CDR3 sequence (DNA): TGTGCCAGCAGCACGACCCATTCCTACGAGCAGTACTTC. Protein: CASSTTHSYEQYF.